A single sample gave rise to the 27 T cell receptor beta chains below, sequenced in a study of T cell repertoires in cytomegalovirus infection. Antigens of these TCRs are unknown. MiXCR, applied by TCRdb to the reads, yields one record per CDR3 protein. The data hold roughly 920,000 distinct CDR3 sequences, with about a third observed a single time. The specimen was cultured CD8+ T cells from PBMCs, collected from culture after CMV antigen stimulation. These receptors were collected from a human donor in good health (CMV status not recorded). Some clones in this sample may be carry-over from other donors' samples.

J is TRBJ2-1 and V is TRBV6-1; D gene ambiguous. Germline CDR1 MNHNS, CDR2 SASEGT. The germline V and J ends were trimmed by 3 bases and 0 bases, with 3 bases remaining between them. This CDR3 is 13 amino acids long. The CDR3 nucleotides are TGTGCCAGCAGTGATCTCTCCTACAATGAGCAGTTCTTC. Translating it yields CASSDLSYNEQFF.

This chain joins TRBV6-1 and TRBJ1-5, with unresolved D. With 6 bases removed from V and 3 bases from J, the gap between germline ends came to 18 bases. Germline CDR1 MNHNS, CDR2 SASEGT. The CDR3 covers 16 residues. The chain's CDR3 is CASSYYRARDNQPQHF. In nucleotides, the CDR3 is TGTGCCAGCAGCTACTACCGGGCCCGGGACAATCAGCCCCAGCATTTT.

This clonotype was recorded at least ten times. This chain connects TRBV7-6 to TRBJ2-7, with 11 nucleotides matching TRBD1. J lost 6 bases, V lost 5 bases, and 3 bases had no gene match. Germline V lookup: CDR1 SGHVS, CDR2 FNYEAQ. The CDR3 covers 13 residues. CDR3 in DNA: TGTGCCAGCAGCCCGGGGACAGGGGGCGAGCAGTACTTC. Translating gives CASSPGTGGEQYF.

This clonotype was recorded a few times. V gene TRBV12-3 or TRBV12-4 combines with J gene TRBJ2-5; weak D call: TRBD2 (6 bases). The V end was cut by 7 bases, the J end by 5 bases, with 17 bases between. The CDR3 is made up of 14 amino acids. CDR3 sequence: CASTTGVGLETQYF. As DNA, the CDR3 is TGTGCCAGCACCACGGGAGTGGGTTTGGAGACCCAGTACTTC.

J is TRBJ2-1 and V is TRBV18; possibly TRBD1 for D (6 bases). The CDR3 contains 16 residues. The V and J ends lost 4 bases and 7 bases respectively, with 20 bases between them. Germline V CDR1 and CDR2: KGHSH, LQKENI. Here the CDR3 DNA reads TGTGCCAGCTCACTGGCCGTACAGGGTCCGGAAAATGAGCAGTTCTTC. As protein: CASSLAVQGPENEQFF.

The rearrangement links TRBV6-2 or TRBV6-3 to TRBJ1-1; D is undetermined. Germline values: CDR1 MNHEY, CDR2 SVGEGT. The CDR3 is 13 residues long. The germline V and J ends were trimmed by 8 bases and 0 bases, with 10 bases remaining between them. The CDR3 protein is CASGTRLNTEAFF. The DNA of the CDR3 is TGTGCCAGCGGCACCCGCCTGAACACTGAAGCTTTCTTT.

Turning to this clonotype: A much larger clone lies one base from this, so it may be a read error. The chain is built from TRBV7-2 and TRBJ2-7, with D hard to call. The germline gives CDR1 SGHTA, CDR2 FQGNSA. Between the trimmed V and J ends, which lost 1 base and 3 bases, there was a span of 10 bases. The CDR3 runs 14 residues. The CDR3 protein is CASSLGVQSYEQYF. As DNA, the CDR3 is TGTGCCAGCAGCTTAGGGGTCCAGAGCTACGAGCAGTACTTC.

Regarding this clonotype: A much larger clone lies a single base off, so this may be a read error. The chain links TRBV7-8 to TRBJ2-5; 7 bases are a match to TRBD1. The CDR3 is made up of 14 amino acids. Germline V lookup: CDR1 SGHVS, CDR2 FQNEAQ. The CDR3 nucleotides are TGTGCCAACAGCCCCCGGGACAGTCAAGAGACCCAGTACTTC. This translates into CANSPRDSQETQYF.

This clonotype was counted only a few times. This rearrangement joins TRBV6-2 or TRBV6-3 to TRBJ2-1; maybe TRBD2 (5 bases). The germline V and J ends were trimmed by 6 bases and 6 bases, with 9 bases remaining between them. The CDR3 spans 12 residues. Germline loops: CDR1 MNHEY, CDR2 SVGEGT. CDR3 loop: CASSQTINEQFF. CDR3 coding DNA: TGTGCCAGCAGCCAGACTATCAATGAGCAGTTCTTC.

This clonotype has a handful of counts. V and J are TRBV7-6 and TRBJ1-5; D gene ambiguous. This CDR3 has 15 amino acids. Trimming took off 5 bases at V and 0 bases at J, with 11 bases between the two ends. Germline lookup yields CDR1 SGHVS and CDR2 FNYEAQ. CDR3 loop: CASSPGPDSNQPQHF. Written as DNA, the CDR3 is TGTGCCAGCAGCCCTGGCCCGGATAGCAATCAGCCCCAGCATTTT. The full variable domain, completed using reference TRBV7-6 and TRBJ1-5, is GAGVSQSPRYKVTKRGQDVALRCDPISGHVSLYWYRQALGQGPEFLTYFNYEAQQDKSGLPNDRFSAERPEGSISTLTIQRTEQRDSAMYRCASSPGPDSNQPQHFGDGTRLSIL.

This clonotype occurred a few times. The chain recombines TRBV7-6 with TRBJ2-7, with 7 nucleotides matching TRBD2. J gave up 6 bases and V 5 bases, and 13 bases lay outside the gene matches. CDR3 length: 15 amino acids. CDR1 and CDR2 from the germline V gene are SGHVS and FNYEAQ. CDR3 in amino acids: CASSRGREGPIEQYF. The CDR3 DNA follows: TGTGCCAGCAGCCGGGGAAGGGAGGGACCCATCGAGCAGTACTTC.

This clonotype has a count of ten or more. One junction end does not reproduce the germline sequence, and a read error may be involved. The chain joins TRBV7-6 to TRBJ1-1; D is unclear. This CDR3 comprises 13 residues. Germline CDR1 SGHVS, CDR2 FNYEAQ. CDR3 in DNA: TGTGCCAGCACCTTAAGGCTTAACACTGAAGCTTTCTTT. This encodes CASTLRLNTEAFF.

The chain combines TRBV19 with TRBJ2-2; D is uncertain. V lost 6 bases and J 3 bases, leaving 11 bases between the germline ends. The CDR3 spans 14 residues. Per germline, CDR1 LNHDA and CDR2 SQIVND (reference sequence). As DNA, the CDR3 is TGTGCCAGTAGGCCGGCCGGAGACACCGGGGAGCTGTTTTTT. It specifies CASRPAGDTGELFF.

This clonotype was counted once. The gene calls are TRBV28 and TRBJ2-1; TRBD1 aligns across 9 bases. Germline CDR1 and CDR2: MDHEN and SYDVKM. After removal of 6 bases from V and 8 bases from J, the junction contained 8 bases not matched to a gene. The CDR3 consists of 14 residues. The chain's CDR3 is CASSRGTGSDEQFF. CDR3 DNA sequence: TGTGCCAGCAGCCGGGGGACAGGGAGCGATGAGCAGTTCTTC.

This clonotype showed up just a few times. V usage is TRBV6-5 and J usage is TRBJ1-2; no clear D. The germline V gene encodes CDR1 MNHEY and CDR2 SVGAGI. This CDR3 has 14 residues. V shed 2 bases and J shed 2 bases, with 9 bases lying between them. The CDR3 bases are TGTGCCAGCAGTTACGGGGTATCAAACTATGGCTACACCTTC. Translation: CASSYGVSNYGYTF.

The chain joins TRBV23-1 to TRBJ2-2; 8 bases match TRBD1. TRBV23-1 is treated as an ORF (open reading frame) with a function not yet certain. The CDR3 is made up of 16 amino acids. With V trimmed by 2 bases and J by 1 base, 3 bases remained unmatched. CDR3 loop: CASSQLGQENTGELFF. Here the CDR3 DNA reads TGCGCCAGCAGTCAACTGGGACAGGAGAACACCGGGGAGCTGTTTTTT.

Comments on this clonotype: Compared with germline, one end of the junction differs, possibly owing to a read error. The rearrangement uses TRBV27 and TRBJ2-6; the D gene could be TRBD1 or TRBD2 (6 bases each). The CDR3 totals 18 residues. Per the germline V gene, CDR1 is MNHEY and CDR2 is SMNVEV (reference sequence). The CDR3 DNA reads TGTGTCAGCAGTTTAACGGAAGGGGGGAGACCTGGGGCCAACGTCCTGACTTTC. This codes for CVSSLTEGGRPGANVLTF.

This clonotype appeared many times. The J gene is TRBJ2-1, the V gene TRBV7-8; 8 bases map to TRBD2. Trimming cost V 5 bases and J 7 bases; bases outside gene matches: 10. The CDR3 has 15 residues. CDR1 SGHVS and CDR2 FQNEAQ come from the germline V gene. CDR3 amino acids: CASSHSGGPLNEQFF. As DNA, the CDR3 is TGTGCCAGCAGCCACAGCGGGGGACCCTTGAATGAGCAGTTCTTC. The entire variable domain, with the rest obtained from reference TRBV7-8 and TRBJ2-1, is as follows: GAGVSQSPRYKVAKRGQDVALRCDPISGHVSLFWYQQALGQGPEFLTYFQNEAQLDKSGLPSDRFFAERPEGSVSTLKIQRTQQEDSAVYLCASSHSGGPLNEQFFGPGTRLTVL.

The rearrangement uses TRBV29-1 and TRBJ2-7; tentative D call: TRBD1 (5 bases). Germline CDR1 SQVTM, CDR2 ANQGSEA. The V end was cut by 4 bases, the J end by 1 base, with 11 bases between. The CDR3 runs to 13 residues. CDR3 in amino acids: CSVGTPNSYEQYF. Here the CDR3 DNA reads TGCAGCGTTGGGACACCCAATTCCTACGAGCAGTACTTC.

This clonotype was picked up a small number of times. V gene TRBV11-1 combines with J gene TRBJ2-5; D gene uncertain. The CDR3 runs to 14 residues. The germline CDR1 and CDR2 sequences are SGHAT and FQDESV (reference sequence). V shed 2 bases and J shed 7 bases, with 14 bases lying between them. The CDR3 nucleotides are TGTGCCAGCAGCTTAACCTCTCCGGCAGTGACCCAGTACTTC. Translated, it gives CASSLTSPAVTQYF.

The chain couples TRBV4-2 to TRBJ2-3; 7 positions agree with TRBD1. Germline V gene data show CDR1 as LGHNA and CDR2 as YNFKEQ. This CDR3 contains 18 residues. Trimming took 0 bases from V and 2 from J; bases not matched to a gene: 11. The chain's CDR3 is CASSQDGTRQGPTDTQYF. The CDR3 DNA follows: TGTGCCAGCAGCCAAGACGGTACCAGACAGGGCCCCACAGATACGCAGTATTTT.

V gene TRBV6-6 combines with J gene TRBJ1-1; TRBD1 might be the D (5 bases). CDR1 and CDR2 (germline): MNHNY, SVGAGI (reference sequence). The CDR3 contains 16 residues. V lost 0 bases to trimming and J lost 3 bases, with 14 bases between them. The CDR3 coding sequence is TGTGCCAGCAGTTACTCGCCAGGGAGATCGGACACTGAAGCTTTCTTT. It encodes CASSYSPGRSDTEAFF.

For the CDR3, the DNA is TGTGCCAGCAGCTTAGGCCCCGGGACAACAGAGACCCAGTACTTC. Translation gives CASSLGPGTTETQYF. V gene TRBV7-6 combines with J gene TRBJ2-5; a possible D gene is TRBD1 (6 bases). V dropped 1 base and J dropped 4 bases, with 13 bases sitting between them. Germline CDR1 and CDR2: SGHVS and FNYEAQ. This CDR3 contains 15 residues.

The J gene is TRBJ1-5, the V gene TRBV11-2; D is unclear. V dropped 5 bases and J dropped 0 bases, with 11 bases sitting between them. Germline CDR1 SGHAT, CDR2 FQNNGV. CDR3 size: 15 residues. CDR3 coding DNA: TGTGCCAGCAGCCGAGCCCCTTATAGCAATCAGCCCCAGCATTTT. Translated, it gives CASSRAPYSNQPQHF. Supplemented by reference TRBV11-2 and TRBJ1-5, the full variable domain reads EAGVAQSPRYKIIEKRQSVAFWCNPISGHATLYWYQQILGQGPKLLIQFQNNGVVDDSQLPKDRFSAERLKGVDSTLKIQPAKLEDSAVYLCASSRAPYSNQPQHFGDGTRLSIL.

This clonotype was counted many times. The V call is TRBV7-2, the J call TRBJ1-2; D is perhaps TRBD1 (5 bases). CDR3 length: 17 amino acids. The germline V gene has CDR1 SGHTA and CDR2 FQGNSA. V dropped 2 bases and J dropped 1 base, with 17 bases sitting between them. This CDR3 is CASSLRTRDRINYGYTF. As DNA, the CDR3 is TGTGCCAGCAGCTTAAGGACAAGGGACCGCATTAACTATGGCTACACCTTC.

V gene TRBV24-1 combines with J gene TRBJ2-1, with D possibly matching TRBD1 (6 bases). Germline CDR1 is KGHDR and CDR2 is SFDVKD. V lost 5 bases, J lost 8 bases, and 15 bases lay in between. The CDR3 covers 14 residues. Here the CDR3 reads CATSGVGAPHEQFF. Here the CDR3 DNA reads TGTGCCACCAGTGGTGTGGGGGCTCCCCATGAGCAGTTCTTC.

Only one count was recorded for this clonotype. The chain recombines TRBV5-4 with TRBJ2-3; 10 positions match TRBD2. Germline trimming cut 4 bases from V and 6 bases from J; bases unmatched to any gene: 8. Germline V lookup: CDR1 SGHNT, CDR2 YYREEE (reference sequence). The CDR3 spans 15 residues. CDR3 sequence: CASSRTSGPDDTQYF. Here the CDR3 DNA reads TGTGCCAGCAGCCGGACTAGCGGACCTGATGATACGCAGTATTTT.